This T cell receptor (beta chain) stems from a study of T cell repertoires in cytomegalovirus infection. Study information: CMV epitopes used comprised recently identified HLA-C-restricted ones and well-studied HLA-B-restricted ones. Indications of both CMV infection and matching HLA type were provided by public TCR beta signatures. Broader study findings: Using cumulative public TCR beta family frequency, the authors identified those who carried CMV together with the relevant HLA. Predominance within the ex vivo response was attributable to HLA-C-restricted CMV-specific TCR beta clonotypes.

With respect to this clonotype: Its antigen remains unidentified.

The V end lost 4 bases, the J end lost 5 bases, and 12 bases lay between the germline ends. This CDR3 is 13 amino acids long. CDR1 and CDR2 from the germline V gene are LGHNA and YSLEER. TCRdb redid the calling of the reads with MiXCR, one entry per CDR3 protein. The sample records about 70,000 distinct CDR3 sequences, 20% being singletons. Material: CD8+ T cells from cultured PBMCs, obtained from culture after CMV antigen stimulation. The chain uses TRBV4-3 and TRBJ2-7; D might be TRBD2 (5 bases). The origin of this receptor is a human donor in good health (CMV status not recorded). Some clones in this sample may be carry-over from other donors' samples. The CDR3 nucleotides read TGCGCCAGCAGCCCGCCGGGGTCCAACGAGCAGTACTTC. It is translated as CASSPPGSNEQYF.